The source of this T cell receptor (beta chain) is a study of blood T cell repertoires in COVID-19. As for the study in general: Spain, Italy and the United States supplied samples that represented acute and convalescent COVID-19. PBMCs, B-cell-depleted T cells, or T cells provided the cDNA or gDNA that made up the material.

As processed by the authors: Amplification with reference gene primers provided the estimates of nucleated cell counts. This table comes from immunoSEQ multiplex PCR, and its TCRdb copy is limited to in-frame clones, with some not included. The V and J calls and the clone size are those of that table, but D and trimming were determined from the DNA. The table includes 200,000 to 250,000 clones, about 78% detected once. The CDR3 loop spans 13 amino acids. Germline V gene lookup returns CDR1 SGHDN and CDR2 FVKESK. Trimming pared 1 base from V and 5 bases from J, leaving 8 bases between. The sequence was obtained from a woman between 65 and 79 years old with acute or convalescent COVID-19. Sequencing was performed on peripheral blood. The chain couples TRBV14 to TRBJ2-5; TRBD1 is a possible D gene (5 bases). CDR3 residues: CASSQGGSETQYF. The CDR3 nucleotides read TGTGCCAGCAGCCAAGGGGGCTCGGAGACCCAGTACTTC. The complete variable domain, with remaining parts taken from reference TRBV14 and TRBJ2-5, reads EAGVTQFPSHSVIEKGQTVTLRCDPISGHDNLYWYRRVMGKEIKFLLHFVKESKQDESGMPNNRFLAERTGGTYSTLKVQPAELEDSGVYFCASSQGGSETQYFGPGTRLLVL.